This T cell receptor (beta chain) is from a study of blood T cell repertoires in COVID-19. At the level of the study: Sources were T cells, B-cell-depleted T cells, or PBMCs; the material itself was cDNA or gDNA.

Germline V CDR1 and CDR2: SGHRS, YFSETQ. This CDR3 contains 16 residues. Losses at the gene ends were 6 bases for V and 2 bases for J; bases not matched to a gene: 10. Under the authors' procedure: Scientists estimated how many nucleated cells there were by amplifying reference gene primers. Measured with immunoSEQ multiplex PCR; TCRdb has only the in-frame clones, and not every one. V, J and clone size reflect that table, while D and trimming were determined from the DNA. The sample lists around 220,000 clones, roughly 87% seen once, with over 1.5% in the top ten. The receptor was isolated from a man in his forties with active or convalescent COVID-19. Sample: peripheral blood. The chain links TRBV5-1 to TRBJ1-4, with 7 positions matching TRBD1. CDR3 residues: CASKDQPQGTNEKLFF. CDR3 nucleotides: TGCGCCAGCAAGGATCAACCACAGGGGACTAATGAAAAACTGTTTTTT.